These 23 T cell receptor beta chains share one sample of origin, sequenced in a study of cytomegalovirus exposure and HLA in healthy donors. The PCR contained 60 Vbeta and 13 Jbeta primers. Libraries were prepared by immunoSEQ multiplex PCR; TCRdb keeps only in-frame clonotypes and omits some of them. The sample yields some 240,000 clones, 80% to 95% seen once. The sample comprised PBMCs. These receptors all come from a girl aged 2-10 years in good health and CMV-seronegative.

The chain's CDR3 is CASSRPGEETQYF. The CDR3 coding sequence is TGCGCCAGCAGTAGGCCAGGGGAAGAGACCCAGTACTTC. This rearrangement joins TRBV10-1 to TRBJ2-5; possibly TRBD1 for D (6 bases). V gave up 5 bases and J gave up 3 bases, with 10 bases separating them. Germline loops: CDR1 WNHNN, CDR2 SYGVQD (reference sequence). The CDR3 covers 13 residues.

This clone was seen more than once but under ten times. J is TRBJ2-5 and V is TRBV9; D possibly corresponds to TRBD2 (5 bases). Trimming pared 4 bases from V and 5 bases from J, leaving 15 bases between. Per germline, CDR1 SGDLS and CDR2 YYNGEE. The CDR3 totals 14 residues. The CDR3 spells CASSPTRVGETQYF. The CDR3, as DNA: TGTGCCAGCAGCCCCACGCGGGTGGGGGAGACCCAGTACTTC.

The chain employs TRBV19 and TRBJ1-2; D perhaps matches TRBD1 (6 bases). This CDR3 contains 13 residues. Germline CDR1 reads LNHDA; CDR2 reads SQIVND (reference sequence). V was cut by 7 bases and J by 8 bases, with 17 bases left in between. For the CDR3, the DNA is TGTGCCAGTATCCCTCCCCAGGGGATAGGCTACACCTTC. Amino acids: CASIPPQGIGYTF.

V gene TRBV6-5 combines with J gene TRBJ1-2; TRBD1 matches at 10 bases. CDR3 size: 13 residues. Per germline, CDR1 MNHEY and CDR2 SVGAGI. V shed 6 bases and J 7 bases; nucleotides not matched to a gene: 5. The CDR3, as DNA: TGTGCCAGCAGAGGACAGGGGGTCTCTGGCTACACCTTC. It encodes CASRGQGVSGYTF.

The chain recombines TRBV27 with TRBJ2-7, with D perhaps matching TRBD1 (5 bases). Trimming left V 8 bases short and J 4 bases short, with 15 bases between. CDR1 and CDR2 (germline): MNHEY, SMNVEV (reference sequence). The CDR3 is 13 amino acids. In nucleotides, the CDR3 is TGTGCCAGCCGAGGACACGGAGATTACGAGCAGTACTTC. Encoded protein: CASRGHGDYEQYF.

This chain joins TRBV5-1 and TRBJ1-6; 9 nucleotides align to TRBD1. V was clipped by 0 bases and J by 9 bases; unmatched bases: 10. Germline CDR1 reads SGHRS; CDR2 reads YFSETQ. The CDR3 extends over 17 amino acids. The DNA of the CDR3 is TGCGCCAGCAGCTTGGCCCTGGAACAGGGGGCGCGTTCACCCCTCCACTTT. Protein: CASSLALEQGARSPLHF.

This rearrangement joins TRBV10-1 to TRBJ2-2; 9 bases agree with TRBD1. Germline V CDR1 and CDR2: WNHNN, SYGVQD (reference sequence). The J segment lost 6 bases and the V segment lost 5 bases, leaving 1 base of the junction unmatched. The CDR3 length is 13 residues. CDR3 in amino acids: CASSWTGAGELFF. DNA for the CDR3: TGCGCCAGCAGTTGGACAGGGGCCGGGGAGCTGTTTTTT.

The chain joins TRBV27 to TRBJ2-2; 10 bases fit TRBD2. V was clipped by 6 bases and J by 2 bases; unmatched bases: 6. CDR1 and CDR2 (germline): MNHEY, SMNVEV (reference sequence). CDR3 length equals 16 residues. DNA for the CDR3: TGTGCCAGCAGCGAGGGACTAGCGATTAACACCGGGGAGCTGTTTTTT. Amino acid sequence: CASSEGLAINTGELFF.

The DNA for the CDR3 is TGTGCCAGCAGCTTAGAAGGGGGCCCGGACACTGAAGCTTTCTTT. Protein: CASSLEGGPDTEAFF. The chain is built from TRBV7-6 and TRBJ1-1, with TRBD1 identical over 7 bases. J lost 3 bases, V lost 1 base, and 5 bases had no gene match. This CDR3 has 15 residues. Germline V lookup: CDR1 SGHVS, CDR2 FNYEAQ.

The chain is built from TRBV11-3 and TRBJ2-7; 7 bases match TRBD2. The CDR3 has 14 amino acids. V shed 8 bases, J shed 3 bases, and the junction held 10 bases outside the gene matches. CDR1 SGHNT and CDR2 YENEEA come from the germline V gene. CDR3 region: CASPPRRESYEQYF. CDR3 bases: TGTGCCAGCCCCCCGCGGCGGGAGAGCTACGAGCAGTACTTC. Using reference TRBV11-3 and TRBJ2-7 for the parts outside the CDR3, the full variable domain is EAGVVQSPRYKIIEKKQPVAFWCNPISGHNTLYWYLQNLGQGPELLIRYENEEAVDDSQLPKDRFSAERLKGVDSTLKIQPAELGDSAVYLCASPPRRESYEQYFGPGTRLTVT.

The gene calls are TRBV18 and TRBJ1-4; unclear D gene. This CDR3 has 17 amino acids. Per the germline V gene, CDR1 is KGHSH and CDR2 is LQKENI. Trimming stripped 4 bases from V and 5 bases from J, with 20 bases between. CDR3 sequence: CASSHDGGPVRNEKLFF. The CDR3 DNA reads TGTGCCAGCTCACACGACGGAGGGCCCGTCAGAAATGAAAAACTGTTTTTT.

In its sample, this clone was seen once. The CDR3 here is CASNEGGKYNEQFF. The CDR3 coding sequence is TGTGCCAGTAACGAGGGAGGGAAGTACAATGAGCAGTTCTTC. This rearrangement joins TRBV19 to TRBJ2-1; 7 nucleotides align to TRBD2. CDR1 LNHDA and CDR2 SQIVND come from the germline V gene (reference sequence). With 7 bases clipped from V and 4 bases from J, the junction kept 7 bases outside the gene matches. The CDR3 loop spans 14 amino acids.

For the CDR3, the DNA is TGTGCCAGCAGTGGGACTAGCGGGGGGGCCAACACCGGGGAGCTGTTTTTT. The encoded protein is CASSGTSGGANTGELFF. V is TRBV6-1 and J is TRBJ2-2; 15 bases align to TRBD2. The CDR3 loop spans 17 amino acids. V lost 4 bases, J lost 2 bases, and 2 bases stayed unmatched. The V gene's germline CDR1 is MNHNS and CDR2 SASEGT.

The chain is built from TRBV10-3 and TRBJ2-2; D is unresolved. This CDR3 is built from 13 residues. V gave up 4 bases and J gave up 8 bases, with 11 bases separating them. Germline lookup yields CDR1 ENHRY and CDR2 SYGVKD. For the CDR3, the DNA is TGTGCCATCAGTGCCTCGGTTTGGGGGGAGCTGTTTTTT. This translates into CAISASVWGELFF.

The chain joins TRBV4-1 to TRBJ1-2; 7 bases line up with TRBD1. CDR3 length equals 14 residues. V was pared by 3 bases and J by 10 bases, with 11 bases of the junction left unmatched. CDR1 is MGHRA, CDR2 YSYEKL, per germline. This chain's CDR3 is CASSQPRQGNVYTF. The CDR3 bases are TGCGCCAGCAGCCAGCCCCGACAGGGAAACGTCTACACCTTC.

The CDR3 bases are TGTGCCACCAGCAGAGAATCGGGTTCACCCCTCCACTTT. It encodes CATSRESGSPLHF. This chain connects TRBV15 to TRBJ1-6; no definite D call. Germline CDR1 LNHNV, CDR2 YYDKDF (reference sequence). Trimming left V 0 bases short and J 9 bases short, with 6 bases between. The CDR3 is 13 amino acids.

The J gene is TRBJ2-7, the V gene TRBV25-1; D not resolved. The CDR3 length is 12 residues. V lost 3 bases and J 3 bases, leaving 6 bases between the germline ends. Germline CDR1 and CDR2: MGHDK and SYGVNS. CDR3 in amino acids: CASSDYFYEQYF. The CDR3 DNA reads TGTGCCAGCAGTGACTACTTCTACGAGCAGTACTTC.

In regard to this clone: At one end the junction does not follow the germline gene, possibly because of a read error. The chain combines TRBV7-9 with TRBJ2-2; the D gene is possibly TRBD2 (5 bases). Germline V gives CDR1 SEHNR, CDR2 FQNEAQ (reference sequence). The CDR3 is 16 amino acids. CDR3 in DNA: TGTTCCAGCAGCTTAGGTGTCCCGGGATTCACCGGGGAGCTGTTTTTT. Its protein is CSSSLGVPGFTGELFF.

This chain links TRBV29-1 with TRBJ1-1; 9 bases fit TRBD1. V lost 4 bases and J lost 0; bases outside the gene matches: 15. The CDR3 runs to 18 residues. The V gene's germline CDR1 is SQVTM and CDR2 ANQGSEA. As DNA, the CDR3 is TGCAGCGTTGTTGTCAGCGACCTTAACAGGGGGCTGAACACTGAAGCTTTCTTT. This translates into CSVVVSDLNRGLNTEAFF. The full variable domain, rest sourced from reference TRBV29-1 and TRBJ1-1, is SAVISQKPSRDICQRGTSLTIQCQVDSQVTMMFWYRQQPGQSLTLIATANQGSEATYESGFVIDKFPISRPNLTFSTLTVSNMSPEDSSIYLCSVVVSDLNRGLNTEAFFGQGTRLTVV.

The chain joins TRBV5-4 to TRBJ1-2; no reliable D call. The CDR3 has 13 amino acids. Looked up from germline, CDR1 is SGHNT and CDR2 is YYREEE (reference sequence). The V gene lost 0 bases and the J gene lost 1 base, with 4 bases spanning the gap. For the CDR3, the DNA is TGTGCCAGCAGCTTGGGCGGTAACTATGGCTACACCTTC. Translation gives CASSLGGNYGYTF.

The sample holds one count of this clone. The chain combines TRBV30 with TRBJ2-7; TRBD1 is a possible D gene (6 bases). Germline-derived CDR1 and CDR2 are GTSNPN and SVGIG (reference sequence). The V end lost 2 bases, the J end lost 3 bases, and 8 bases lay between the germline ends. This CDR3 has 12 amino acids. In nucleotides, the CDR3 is TGTGCCTGGAGTCCAGGGGACTACGAGCAGTACTTC. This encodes CAWSPGDYEQYF.

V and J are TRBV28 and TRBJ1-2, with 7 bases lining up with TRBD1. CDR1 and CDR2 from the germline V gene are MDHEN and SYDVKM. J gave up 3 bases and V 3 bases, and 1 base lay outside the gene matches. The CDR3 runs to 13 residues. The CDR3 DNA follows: TGTGCCAGCAGTTTGGGGACAGACTATGGCTACACCTTC. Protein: CASSLGTDYGYTF.

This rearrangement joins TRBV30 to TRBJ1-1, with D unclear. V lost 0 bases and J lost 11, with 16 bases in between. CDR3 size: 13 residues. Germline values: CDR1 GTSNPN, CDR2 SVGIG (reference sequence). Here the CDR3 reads CAWSVTPGNPAFF. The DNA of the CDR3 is TGTGCCTGGAGTGTTACTCCCGGGAATCCGGCTTTCTTT.